The 20 T cell receptor beta chains reported below all come from one sample, sequenced in a study of cytomegalovirus exposure and HLA in healthy donors. PCR involved 60 Vbeta and 13 Jbeta primers. Sequenced by immunoSEQ multiplex PCR; TCRdb stores in-frame clones only, minus some. The sample comprises some 110,000 clones, 70% to 85% of which are singletons, and 4% to 5% rests with the top ten. The sequencing sample was made of PBMCs. Receptors originate from a man over 45 in good health and CMV-seropositive.

This sequence joins TRBV30 and TRBJ1-5; 8 bases are shared with TRBD1. The CDR3 consists of 14 residues. Germline values: CDR1 GTSNPN, CDR2 SVGIG (reference sequence). With 1 base clipped from V and 6 bases from J, the junction kept 5 bases outside the gene matches. The CDR3 loop is CAWSATGGSQPQHF. The CDR3 bases are TGTGCCTGGAGTGCCACAGGGGGGAGTCAGCCCCAGCATTTT.

The gene calls are TRBV6-1 and TRBJ1-4; maybe TRBD1 (6 bases). This CDR3 comprises 14 residues. V lost 7 bases, J lost 4 bases, and 13 bases lay in between. Germline CDR1 and CDR2: MNHNS and SASEGT. The CDR3 DNA follows: TGTGCCAGCACTCAGGGGAACGTTAATGAAAAACTGTTTTTT. Translation: CASTQGNVNEKLFF.

The genes are TRBV4-1 and TRBJ1-1; D uncertain. Germline values: CDR1 MGHRA, CDR2 YSYEKL. V was shortened by 0 bases and J by 10 bases, with 15 bases between the two germline ends. This CDR3 has 14 amino acids. The DNA for the CDR3 is TGCGCCAGCAGCCAAGATGGCCGGGTCTTGGGAGCTTTCTTT. Its protein product is CASSQDGRVLGAFF.

The V and J genes are TRBV2 and TRBJ1-2; D gene uncertain. The CDR3 sequence is 14 residues long. From germline, CDR1 is SNHLY and CDR2 FYNNEI. Trimming took off 7 bases at V and 2 bases at J, with 14 bases between the two ends. The CDR3: CASTAERKNYGYTF. CDR3 nucleotides: TGTGCCAGCACCGCGGAACGGAAGAACTATGGCTACACCTTC.

This clone occurred a few times. The rearrangement uses TRBV10-2 and TRBJ1-3, with D tentatively TRBD1 (5 bases). V lost 3 bases to trimming and J lost 1 base, with 7 bases between them. Germline lookup yields CDR1 WSHSY and CDR2 SAAADI. The CDR3 sequence is 14 residues long. In DNA form, the CDR3 reads TGCGCCAGCAGTGATGGGGGGTCTGGAAACACCATATATTTT. It yields the protein CASSDGGSGNTIYF.

This clone was seen a handful of times. The rearrangement uses TRBV5-1 and TRBJ2-3, with TRBD1 identical over 8 bases. V gave up 2 bases and J gave up 6 bases; unmatched junction bases: 5. Per the germline V gene, CDR1 is SGHRS and CDR2 is YFSETQ. The CDR3 spans 14 residues. The CDR3 loop reads CASSFGQGGDTQYF. CDR3 nucleotide sequence: TGCGCCAGCAGCTTCGGACAGGGCGGGGATACGCAGTATTTT.

This clone was observed a handful of times. The V call is TRBV27, the J call TRBJ1-5; perhaps TRBD1 as D (5 bases). Germline V gene lookup returns CDR1 MNHEY and CDR2 SMNVEV (reference sequence). The V and J ends lost 5 bases and 8 bases respectively, with 13 bases between them. The CDR3 length is 13 residues. CDR3 sequence: CASSLGHTKPQHF. The CDR3 DNA sequence: TGTGCCAGCAGTCTAGGACACACCAAGCCCCAGCATTTT.

The V and J genes are TRBV5-1 and TRBJ2-3; the D gene is possibly TRBD1 (5 bases). CDR3 size: 14 residues. In germline, CDR1 is SGHRS, CDR2 YFSETQ. Trimming cost V 3 bases and J 1 base, with 9 bases left between them. The CDR3 DNA follows: TGCGCCAGCAGCTACCAGGGTGGCACAGATACGCAGTATTTT. Encoded protein: CASSYQGGTDTQYF.

The chain has TRBV27 and TRBJ2-5, with 7 nucleotides matching TRBD1. The germline CDR1 and CDR2 sequences are MNHEY and SMNVEV (reference sequence). The CDR3 runs 15 residues. The J segment lost 4 bases and the V segment lost 4 bases, leaving 9 bases of the junction unmatched. The CDR3 DNA is TGTGCCAGCAGTTCGTCGACAGGGCCGGGAGAGACCCAGTACTTC. It translates to CASSSSTGPGETQYF.

The chain joins TRBV28 to TRBJ1-5; D unresolved. The CDR3 has 11 amino acids. Germline V CDR1 and CDR2: MDHEN, SYDVKM. Trimming removed 3 bases at V and 11 bases at J, with 8 bases between. The CDR3 region has the DNA TGTGCCAGCAGTTTTGAGCGGTCCCAGCATTTT. Translated, it gives CASSFERSQHF.

J is TRBJ2-3 and V is TRBV7-6; the match to TRBD2 covers 8 bases. Germline CDR1 reads SGHVS; CDR2 reads FNYEAQ. V was clipped by 4 bases and J by 4 bases; unmatched bases: 10. This CDR3 is built from 16 residues. The CDR3 DNA reads TGTGCCAGCAGCTCTTCCCCCGGGGGGGGTGCAGATACGCAGTATTTT. Translation: CASSSSPGGGADTQYF.

The chain recombines TRBV6-1 with TRBJ1-6; D ambiguous. Trimming stripped 9 bases from V and 8 bases from J, with 14 bases between. This CDR3 contains 13 residues. CDR1 and CDR2 (germline): MNHNS, SASEGT. The CDR3 loop reads CASREVRDSPLHF. The CDR3 DNA is TGTGCCAGTAGGGAGGTGAGGGATTCACCCCTCCACTTT.

The sample holds one count of this clone. This rearrangement joins TRBV6-1 to TRBJ1-1, with 7 bases fitting TRBD1. V was pared by 2 bases and J by 4 bases, with 10 bases of the junction left unmatched. This CDR3 has 16 amino acids. CDR1 is MNHNS and CDR2 is SASEGT in the germline V gene. The CDR3, as DNA: TGTGCCAGCAGTGAAAGGAGGAGGGGGCGCGCCACTGAAGCTTTCTTT. As protein: CASSERRRGRATEAFF.

J is TRBJ2-5 and V is TRBV2; maybe TRBD1 (5 bases). CDR1 SNHLY and CDR2 FYNNEI come from the germline V gene. The CDR3 has 12 amino acids. V was shortened by 11 bases and J by 7 bases, with 17 bases between the two germline ends. Here the CDR3 reads CAGMANRGTQYF. In nucleotides, the CDR3 is TGTGCCGGGATGGCTAATAGGGGGACCCAGTACTTC.

The V call is TRBV30, the J call TRBJ1-5, with D maybe TRBD1 (5 bases). The V gene lost 1 base and the J gene lost 4 bases, with 11 bases spanning the gap. Germline V gene lookup returns CDR1 GTSNPN and CDR2 SVGIG (reference sequence). The CDR3 is 14 residues long. CDR3 in amino acids: CAWSARGPNQPQHF. The CDR3 nucleotides are TGTGCCTGGAGTGCTAGGGGCCCGAATCAGCCCCAGCATTTT. The variable domain in full, with the rest retrieved from reference TRBV30 and TRBJ1-5, is SQTIHQWPATLVQPVGSPLSLECTVEGTSNPNLYWYRQAAGRGLQLLFYSVGIGQISSEVPQNLSASRPQDRQFILSSKKLLLSDSGFYLCAWSARGPNQPQHFGDGTRLSIL.

The chain links TRBV7-2 to TRBJ1-1; TRBD1 aligns across 8 bases. The V segment lost 5 bases and the J segment 1 base; nucleotides outside the gene matches: 9. Germline V lookup: CDR1 SGHTA, CDR2 FQGNSA. This CDR3 region has 16 residues. CDR3 residues: CASSGRTGPGNTEAFF. CDR3 DNA sequence: TGTGCCAGCAGCGGTAGGACAGGGCCGGGGAACACTGAAGCTTTCTTT.

CDR3 loop: CASSISQGHTGELFF. As DNA, the CDR3 is TGTGCCAGTAGTATTTCACAGGGTCACACCGGGGAGCTGTTTTTT. This chain links TRBV19 with TRBJ2-2, with D perhaps matching TRBD1 (6 bases). There are 15 residues in the CDR3. Trimming cost V 3 bases and J 3 bases, with 11 bases left between them. CDR1 is LNHDA and CDR2 is SQIVND in the germline V gene (reference sequence).

The chain employs TRBV27 and TRBJ1-4, with 7 bases lining up with TRBD1. The CDR3 contains 15 residues. Per the germline V gene, CDR1 is MNHEY and CDR2 is SMNVEV (reference sequence). Trimming took 4 bases from V and 8 from J; bases not matched to a gene: 10. The DNA for the CDR3 is TGTGCCAGCAGTTCGGGACAGCACTTGGGGGAAAAACTGTTTTTT. Its protein product is CASSSGQHLGEKLFF.

The J gene is TRBJ2-1, the V gene TRBV10-3; TRBD2 agrees at 12 bases. The CDR3 is 16 residues long. The V and J ends lost 5 bases and 7 bases, in that order; junction bases with no gene match: 9. Germline V gene data show CDR1 as ENHRY and CDR2 as SYGVKD. The CDR3, as DNA: TGTGCCATCAGTATGGGAACTAGCGGGGGGTCAAATGAGCAGTTCTTC. Encoded protein: CAISMGTSGGSNEQFF.

This clone was picked up a small number of times. Other DNA sequences in this specimen translate into the identical CDR3. The rearrangement joins TRBV18 to TRBJ2-7; D is undetermined. V was cut by 3 bases and J by 0 bases, with 3 bases left in between. The CDR3 covers 12 residues. CDR1 and CDR2 from the germline V gene are KGHSH and LQKENI. This chain's CDR3 is CASSPSSYEQYF. Here the CDR3 DNA reads TGTGCCAGCTCACCTAGCTCCTACGAGCAGTACTTC.